This T cell receptor beta chain was recorded in a study of beta chain features in type 1 diabetes. Study-wide background: Patients looked much like healthy donors when it came to age, gender and cell yields. Study-wide results and caveats: HLA influence on TCRB rearrangement stayed unresolved here.

The entirety of the isolated RNA underwent reverse transcription, so expressed TCRB transcripts were sequenced. Data came from immunoSEQ multiplex PCR; TCRdb stores just in-frame clones and leaves some out. The data contain about 140,000 clones, about 10% of them singletons. To note about this clone: What it recognizes is unknown.

Sorting gave populations that all exceeded 98% purity. J lost 5 bases, V lost 5 bases, and 10 bases had no gene match. From germline, CDR1 is MNHEY and CDR2 SVGAGI. There are 15 residues in the CDR3. The receptor was isolated from a man aged 18 to 29 in good health. The specimen sequenced was naive CD4+ T cells from blood. V is TRBV6-5 and J is TRBJ1-2; TRBD1 matches at 8 bases. The CDR3 loop is CASSAQGTGKYGYTF. For the CDR3, the DNA is TGTGCCAGCAGTGCCCAGGGGACAGGAAAGTATGGCTACACCTTC.